This T cell receptor (beta chain) was observed in a study of blood T cells in healthy people across ages. Findings of the study overall: Per million T cells, TCR beta diversity dropped roughly linearly as age increased.

The CDR3 has 14 amino acids. Germline CDR1 and CDR2: SGHRS and YFSETQ. V was trimmed by 1 base and J by 6 bases, leaving 13 bases between them. Turning to this clonotype: Its antigen remains unidentified.

Next came a second PCR, run for about 6 to 12 cycles, which used a sample-barcoded 5' primer along with a J-beta primer mix. Via MiXCR, TCRdb re-called the 5' RACE reads, giving one row per CDR3 protein. Among 700,000 or so distinct CDR3 sequences listed, approximately 40% were seen once. The genes are TRBV5-1 and TRBJ1-2, with D perhaps matching TRBD1 (5 bases). The sample was blood. The receptor was derived from an elderly man in good health. CDR3 sequence: CASSLMVGEDGYTF. The CDR3 DNA sequence: TGCGCCAGCAGCTTGATGGTAGGGGAGGATGGCTACACCTTC.